Shown below are 6 T cell receptor beta chains from a single sample sequenced in a study of blood T cell repertoires in COVID-19. The data were produced by immunoSEQ multiplex PCR, yet TCRdb's version contains in-frame clones alone and is incomplete. The profile shows about 80,000 clones, 60% to 85% of them singletons. The sample was peripheral blood. Receptors originate from a human donor in a cohort sampled during active COVID-19.

The J gene is TRBJ1-1, the V gene TRBV10-2; D is unclear. V was cut by 4 bases and J by 1 base, with 7 bases left in between. CDR3 length equals 13 residues. The germline gives CDR1 WSHSY, CDR2 SAAADI. In DNA, the CDR3 is TGCGCCAGCAGTGCAACAGCGAACACTGAAGCTTTCTTT. Its translation is CASSATANTEAFF.

This chain links TRBV6-5 with TRBJ2-7; the D gene is possibly TRBD1 (5 bases). Germline V gene sequence: CDR1 MNHEY, CDR2 SVGAGI. The CDR3 contains 15 residues. The ends were cut back, 5 bases at V and 5 bases at J, with 19 bases in the middle. CDR3 in DNA: TGTGCCAGCAGTCCTACGACAGTGATCCCTGACGAGCAGTACTTC. It codes for CASSPTTVIPDEQYF.

To note about this clone: A much larger clone differs by one base, so this may be a read error. The sample has other DNA sequences that encode this CDR3 too. The CDR3 DNA follows: TGCGCCAGCAGCCCGGACAGGCGGTACAATGAGCAGTTCTTC. Protein product: CASSPDRRYNEQFF. This rearrangement joins TRBV3-1 (or the pseudogene TRBV3-2) to TRBJ2-1; 7 bases are a match to TRBD1. Germline V gene data show CDR1 as LGHDT and CDR2 as YNNKEL (reference sequence). This CDR3 has 14 amino acids.

This chain connects TRBV7-8 to TRBJ2-2; D may be TRBD1 (5 bases). The CDR3 totals 16 residues. V was shortened by 5 bases and J by 0 bases, with 13 bases between the two germline ends. In germline, CDR1 is SGHVS, CDR2 FQNEAQ. CDR3 region: CASSGDRYANTGELFF. The CDR3, as DNA: TGTGCCAGCAGCGGAGACAGATACGCGAACACCGGGGAGCTGTTTTTT.

This clone has a handful of counts. This may stem from a read error, because a much larger clone lies one nucleotide away. The chain employs TRBV5-4 and TRBJ2-7, with D perhaps TRBD1 (6 bases). Germline V gene lookup returns CDR1 SGHNT and CDR2 YYREEE (reference sequence). The CDR3 extends over 12 amino acids. Between the trimmed V and J ends, which lost 3 bases and 4 bases, there was a span of 8 bases. The CDR3 protein is CASSSDSYEQYV. The CDR3 DNA follows: TGTGCCAGCAGCTCGGACAGTTACGAGCAGTACGTC.

This chain connects TRBV13 to TRBJ2-7; D is perhaps TRBD1 (8 bases). The V and J ends lost 6 bases and 1 base respectively, with 13 bases between them. In germline, CDR1 is PRHDT, CDR2 FYEKMQ (reference sequence). The CDR3 is 14 amino acids. The CDR3 bases are TGTGCCAGCAGGTACAGGGGGGGGTCCTACGAGCAGTACTTC. Translated, it gives CASRYRGGSYEQYF.